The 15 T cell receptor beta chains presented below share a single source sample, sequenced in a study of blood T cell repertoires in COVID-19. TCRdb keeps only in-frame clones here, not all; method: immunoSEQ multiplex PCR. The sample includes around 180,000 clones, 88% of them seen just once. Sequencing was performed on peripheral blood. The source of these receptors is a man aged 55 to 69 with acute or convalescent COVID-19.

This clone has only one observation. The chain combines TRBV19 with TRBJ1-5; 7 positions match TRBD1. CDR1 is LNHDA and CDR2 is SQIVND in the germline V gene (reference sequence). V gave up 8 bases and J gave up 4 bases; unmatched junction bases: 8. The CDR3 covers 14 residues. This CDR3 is CASAEGQLNQPQHF. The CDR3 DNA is TGTGCCAGTGCCGAGGGACAGTTAAATCAGCCCCAGCATTTT.

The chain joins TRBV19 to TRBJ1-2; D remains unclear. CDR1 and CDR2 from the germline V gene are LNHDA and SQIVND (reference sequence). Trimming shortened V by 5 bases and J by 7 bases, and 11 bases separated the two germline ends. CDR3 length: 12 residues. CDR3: CASSSIIGGYTF. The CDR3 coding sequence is TGTGCCAGTAGTTCGATAATCGGTGGCTACACCTTC.

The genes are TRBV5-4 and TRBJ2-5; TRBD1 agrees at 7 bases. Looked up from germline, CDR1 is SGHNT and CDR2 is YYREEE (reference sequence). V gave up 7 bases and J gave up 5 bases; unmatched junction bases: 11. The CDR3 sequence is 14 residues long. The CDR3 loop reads CASGIRDSGETQYF. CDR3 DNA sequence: TGTGCCAGCGGAATCCGGGACAGTGGGGAGACCCAGTACTTC.

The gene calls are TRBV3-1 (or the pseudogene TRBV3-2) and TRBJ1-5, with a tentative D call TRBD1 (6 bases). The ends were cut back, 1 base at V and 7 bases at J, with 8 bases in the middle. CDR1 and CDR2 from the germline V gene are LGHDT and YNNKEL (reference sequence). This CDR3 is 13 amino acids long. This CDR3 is CASSQVGGQPQHF. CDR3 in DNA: TGTGCCAGCAGCCAAGTAGGGGGACAGCCCCAGCATTTT.

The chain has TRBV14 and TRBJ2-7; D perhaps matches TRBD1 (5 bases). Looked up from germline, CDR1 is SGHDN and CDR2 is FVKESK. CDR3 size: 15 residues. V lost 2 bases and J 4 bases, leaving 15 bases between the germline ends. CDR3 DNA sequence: TGTGCCAGCAGCCAATTTGACAGCCTTCCTTACGAGCAGTACGTC. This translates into CASSQFDSLPYEQYV.

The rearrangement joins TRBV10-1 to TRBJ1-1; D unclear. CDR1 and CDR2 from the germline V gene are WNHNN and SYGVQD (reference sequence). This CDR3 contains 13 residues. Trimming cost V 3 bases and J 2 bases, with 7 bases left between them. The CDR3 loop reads CASSDPVNTEAFF. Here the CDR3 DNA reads TGCGCCAGCAGTGACCCCGTAAACACTGAAGCTTTCTTT.

CDR3 DNA sequence: TGCAGTGCTAGTATACCCGAAAAGAGCTATGGCTACACCTTC. Translating it yields CSASIPEKSYGYTF. J is TRBJ1-2 and V is TRBV20-1; D is undetermined. The V and J ends lost 3 bases and 4 bases respectively, with 15 bases between them. The CDR3 consists of 14 residues. CDR1 DFQATT and CDR2 SNEGSKA come from the germline V gene (reference sequence).

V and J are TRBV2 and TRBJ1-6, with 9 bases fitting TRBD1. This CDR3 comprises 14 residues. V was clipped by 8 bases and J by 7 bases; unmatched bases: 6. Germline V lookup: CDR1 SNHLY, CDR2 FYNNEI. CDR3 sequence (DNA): TGTGCCAGCGGCCGGGACAGGGTAAATTCACCCCTCCACTTT. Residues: CASGRDRVNSPLHF.

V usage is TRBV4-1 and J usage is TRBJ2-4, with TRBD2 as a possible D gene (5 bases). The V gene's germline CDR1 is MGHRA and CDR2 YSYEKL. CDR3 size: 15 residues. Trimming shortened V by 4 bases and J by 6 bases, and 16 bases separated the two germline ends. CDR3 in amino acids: CASSRTLDFSNIQYF. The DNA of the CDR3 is TGCGCCAGCAGCCGTACACTAGATTTTTCAAACATTCAGTACTTC.

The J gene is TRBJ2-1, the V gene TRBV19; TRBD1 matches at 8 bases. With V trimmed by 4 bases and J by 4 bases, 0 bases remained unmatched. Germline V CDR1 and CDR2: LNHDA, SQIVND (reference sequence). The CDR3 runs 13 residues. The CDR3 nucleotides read TGTGCCAGTAGTAGGGACAGGTACAATGAGCAGTTCTTC. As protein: CASSRDRYNEQFF.

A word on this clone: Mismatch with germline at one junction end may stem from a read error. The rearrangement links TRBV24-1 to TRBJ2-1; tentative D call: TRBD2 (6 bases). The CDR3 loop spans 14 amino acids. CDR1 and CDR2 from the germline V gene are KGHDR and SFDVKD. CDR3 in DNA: TGTGCCACCAGTGATTTGCGGGGGAGCAATGGGCAGTTCTTC. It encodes CATSDLRGSNGQFF.

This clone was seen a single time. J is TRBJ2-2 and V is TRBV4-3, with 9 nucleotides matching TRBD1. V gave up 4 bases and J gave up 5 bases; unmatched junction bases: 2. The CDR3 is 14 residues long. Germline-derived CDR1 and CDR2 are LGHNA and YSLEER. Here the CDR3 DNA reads TGCGCCAGCAGCCTGGACAGGGGAACCGGGGAGCTGTTTTTT. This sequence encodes CASSLDRGTGELFF.

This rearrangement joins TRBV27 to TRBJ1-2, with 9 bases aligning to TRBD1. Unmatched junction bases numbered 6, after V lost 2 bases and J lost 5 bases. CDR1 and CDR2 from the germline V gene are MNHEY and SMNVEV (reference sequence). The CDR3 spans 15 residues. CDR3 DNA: TGTGCCAGCAGTTTAGTGGGACAGGGAGTGTATGGCTACACCTTC. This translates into CASSLVGQGVYGYTF.

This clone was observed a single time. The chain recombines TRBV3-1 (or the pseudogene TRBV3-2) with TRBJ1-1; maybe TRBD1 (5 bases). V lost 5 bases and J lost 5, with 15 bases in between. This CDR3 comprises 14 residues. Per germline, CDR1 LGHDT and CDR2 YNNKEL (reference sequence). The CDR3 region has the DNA TGTGCCAGCAGCTCCCCCCTGGGGGGTACTGAAGCTTTCTTT. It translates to CASSSPLGGTEAFF.

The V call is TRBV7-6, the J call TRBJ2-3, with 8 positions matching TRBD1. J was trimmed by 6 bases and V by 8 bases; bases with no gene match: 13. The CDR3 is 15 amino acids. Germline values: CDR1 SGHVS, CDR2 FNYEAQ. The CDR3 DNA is TGTGCCAGCGGACCCGGGACAGGCCGAAGGGATACGCAGTATTTT. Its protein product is CASGPGTGRRDTQYF. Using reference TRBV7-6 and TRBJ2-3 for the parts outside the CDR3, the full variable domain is GAGVSQSPRYKVTKRGQDVALRCDPISGHVSLYWYRQALGQGPEFLTYFNYEAQQDKSGLPNDRFSAERPEGSISTLTIQRTEQRDSAMYRCASGPGTGRRDTQYFGPGTRLTVL.